This T cell receptor (beta chain) is drawn from a study of blood T cell repertoires in COVID-19. Study as a whole: T cells, B-cell-depleted T cells, or PBMCs supplied cDNA or gDNA.

Authors' methods: It was from reference gene primer amplification that nucleated cell counts were estimated. Method: immunoSEQ multiplex PCR; TCRdb's copy keeps in-frame clones and lacks some. For V, J and clone size, that table is used; D and trimming come from the DNA. The repertoire holds 75,000 to 100,000 clones, with 82% as singletons. Germline V gene lookup returns CDR1 MDHEN and CDR2 SYDVKM. After removal of 4 bases from V and 7 bases from J, the junction contained 4 bases not matched to a gene. The CDR3 length is 14 residues. The sample holds one count of this clone. The chain is built from TRBV28 and TRBJ1-4; 9 bases align to TRBD1. The origin of this receptor is a man aged 50-59 years with active or convalescent COVID-19. The sample comprised peripheral blood. The CDR3 loop is CASSSGQGFEKLFF. CDR3 nucleotides: TGTGCCAGCAGTTCGGGACAGGGATTTGAAAAACTGTTTTTT.